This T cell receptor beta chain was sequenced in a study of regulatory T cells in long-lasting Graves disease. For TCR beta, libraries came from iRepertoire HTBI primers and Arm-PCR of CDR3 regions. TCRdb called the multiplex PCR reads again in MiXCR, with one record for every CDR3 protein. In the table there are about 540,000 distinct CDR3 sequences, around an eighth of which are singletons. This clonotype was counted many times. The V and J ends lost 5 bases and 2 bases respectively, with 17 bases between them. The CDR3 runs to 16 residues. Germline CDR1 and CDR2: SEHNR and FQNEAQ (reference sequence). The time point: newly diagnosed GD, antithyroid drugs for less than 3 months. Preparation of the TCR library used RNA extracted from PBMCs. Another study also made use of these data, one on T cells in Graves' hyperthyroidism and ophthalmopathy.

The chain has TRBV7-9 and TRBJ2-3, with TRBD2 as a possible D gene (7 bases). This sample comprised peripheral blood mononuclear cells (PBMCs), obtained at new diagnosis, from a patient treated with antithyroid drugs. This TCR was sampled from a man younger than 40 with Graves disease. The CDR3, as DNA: TGTGCCAGCAGCCGGGGAGCAGCGGGACACACAGATACGCAGTATTTT. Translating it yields CASSRGAAGHTDTQYF. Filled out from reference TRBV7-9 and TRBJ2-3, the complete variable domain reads DTGVSQNPRHKITKRGQNVTFRCDPISEHNRLYWYRQTLGQGPEFLTYFQNEAQLEKSRLLSDRFSAERPKGSFSTLEIQRTEQGDSAMYLCASSRGAAGHTDTQYFGPGTRLTVL.